Presented here are 5 T cell receptor beta chains from one specimen sequenced in a study of blood T cell repertoires in COVID-19. Measured with immunoSEQ multiplex PCR; TCRdb has only the in-frame clones, and not every one. The sample gives more than 60,000 clones, approximately 80% of which show up once; over 4.5% is in the top ten. The sample comprised peripheral blood. These receptor sequences come from a man aged 55 to 70 with active or convalescent COVID-19.

This chain uses TRBV6-2 or TRBV6-3 with TRBJ2-1, with TRBD2 identical over 10 bases. In germline, CDR1 is MNHEY, CDR2 SVGEGT. The CDR3 extends over 15 amino acids. V gave up 4 bases and J gave up 4 bases; unmatched junction bases: 4. The CDR3 DNA follows: TGTGCCAGCAGTTTAGCGGGGGGATTTTACAATGAGCAGTTCTTC. Protein: CASSLAGGFYNEQFF.

This clone was picked up a small number of times. CDR3 DNA sequence: TGCGCCAGCAGCTCCCCAACCGGGAGCTCCTACAATGAGCAGTTCTTC. Translation: CASSSPTGSSYNEQFF. This chain links TRBV5-1 with TRBJ2-1, with D possibly being TRBD2 (6 bases). CDR3 length: 16 amino acids. Germline V gene data show CDR1 as SGHRS and CDR2 as YFSETQ. The V and J ends lost 3 bases and 0 bases respectively, with 13 bases between them.

The V call is TRBV7-9, the J call TRBJ2-5; 14 positions agree with TRBD2. Germline CDR1 is SEHNR and CDR2 is FQNEAQ (reference sequence). The CDR3 contains 18 residues. The V and J ends lost 1 base and 1 base, in that order; junction bases with no gene match: 5. Here the CDR3 DNA reads TGTGCCAGCAGCTTAGGCCGACTAGCGGGGGGGCTCCAAGAGACCCAGTACTTC. Amino acid sequence: CASSLGRLAGGLQETQYF.

The chain combines TRBV6-6 with TRBJ1-1; unclear D gene. V lost 6 bases and J lost 1, with 6 bases in between. The CDR3 consists of 12 residues. Germline V gives CDR1 MNHNY, CDR2 SVGAGI (reference sequence). The CDR3 DNA reads as TGTGCCAGCAGGGAGGGGAACACTGAAGCTTTCTTT. It yields the protein CASREGNTEAFF.

The genes are TRBV7-9 and TRBJ2-2; no reliable D call. This CDR3 has 12 residues. Germline assignment: CDR1 SEHNR and CDR2 FQNEAQ (reference sequence). V was clipped by 6 bases and J by 7 bases, with 9 bases between them. The CDR3 nucleotides read TGTGCCAGCAGGCCAATTAGCGGGGAGCTGTTTTTT. Translation: CASRPISGELFF.